This TCR beta chain derives from a study of T cell responses to AZD1222 COVID-19 vaccine. Study-wide background: Whether given at about 4 or about 12 weeks, second doses were pooled.

Measured with immunoSEQ multiplex PCR; TCRdb has only the in-frame clones, and not every one. The sample yields some 120,000 clones, approximately 86% seen once. Whole-study results and caveats: The sample set comprised mostly white British donors with more females, and clonal diversity was possibly underestimated. Unmutated variant regions reportedly attract nearly half of all spike-specific TCRs.

As to this clone: The antigen remains undetermined.

The TCR originated in an adult in good health. The source was peripheral blood, collected on day 0 of AZD1222 vaccination.

DNA for the CDR3: TGCGCCAGCAGTCCACTAGCGGGGGAGTCCTACGAGCAGTACTTC. Protein product: CASSPLAGESYEQYF. V is TRBV5-1 and J is TRBJ2-7; 11 nucleotides align to TRBD2. The CDR3 is 15 amino acids. V gave up 5 bases and J gave up 1 base; unmatched junction bases: 5. Per germline, CDR1 SGHRS and CDR2 YFSETQ.